The clone carrying this TCR beta chain was observed many times. Its target is not known. The CDR3 loop spans 15 amino acids. Losses at the gene ends were 0 bases for V and 4 bases for J; bases not matched to a gene: 6. The V gene's germline CDR1 is SGHRS and CDR2 YFSETQ. A single record per CDR3 protein comes from TCRdb applying MiXCR to the reads. The table includes roughly 500,000 distinct CDR3 sequences, approximately 10% detected once. These data originate in a study of T cell repertoires in cytomegalovirus infection. Study background: Through public TCR beta signatures, both CMV infection and matching HLA type were indicated. Findings and limits, study-wide: CMV carriers with the relevant HLA were identified by cumulative public TCR beta family frequency.

V usage is TRBV5-1 and J usage is TRBJ2-7; 8 bases are a match to TRBD2. The clonotype was recovered from a human donor in good health (CMV status not recorded). Some clones in this sample may be carry-over from other donors' samples. Sequences were obtained from PBMCs. CDR3 in amino acids: CASSLEVSGKYEQYF. Here the CDR3 DNA reads TGCGCCAGCAGCTTGGAAGTTAGCGGGAAGTACGAGCAGTACTTC.